This TCR beta chain was documented in a study of shared clonotypes between healthy human individuals. Study in general: Donors, aged 18 to 49, were a couple of women and three men. Overall study results and limits: At large depth, rarefaction still showed sorted-subset sequencing to be incomplete.

TCRdb keeps only in-frame clones here, not all; method: immunoSEQ multiplex PCR. The repertoire has under 2,000,000 clones, roughly 95% of them found once; the top ten carry 1% to 1.5%. About this clone: Its antigen is undetermined.

CDR3 length equals 15 residues. Looked up from germline, CDR1 is SGHAT and CDR2 is FQDESV (reference sequence). J gave up 4 bases and V 3 bases, and 5 bases lay outside the gene matches. Naive CD8 cells lacked CD45RO and underwent positive selection for CCR7, leaving out terminally differentiated effector memory CD45RA+ cells. V and J are TRBV11-1 and TRBJ2-2; the match to TRBD1 covers 7 bases. Sequencing input: naive CD8+ T cells sorted from blood. The sequence was obtained from a man younger than 30 in good health. CDR3 DNA sequence: TGTGCCAGCAGCTTCGGGGCAGGGGGCACCGGGGAGCTGTTTTTT. The encoded protein is CASSFGAGGTGELFF. The full variable domain, completed using reference TRBV11-1 and TRBJ2-2, is EAEVAQSPRYKITEKSQAVAFWCDPISGHATLYWYRQILGQGPELLVQFQDESVVDDSQLPKDRFSAERLKGVDSTLKIQPAELGDSAMYLCASSFGAGGTGELFFGEGSRLTVL.